This entry lists 25 T cell receptor beta chains sequenced from one sample in a study of blood T cell repertoires in COVID-19. The method was immunoSEQ multiplex PCR; TCRdb's version includes in-frame clones alone and lacks a portion of them. The top ten clones hold around 5.2% of a sample with more than 60,000 clones, roughly nine tenths of them seen once. Sequencing was performed on peripheral blood. These receptors were collected from a woman between 45 and 60 years old with active COVID-19.

The CDR3 here is CASSLRQQRGTQYF. In nucleotides, the CDR3 is TGTGCCAGCAGCTTGAGACAGCAACGGGGGACGCAGTATTTT. The V and J genes are TRBV7-8 and TRBJ2-3; D may be TRBD2 (6 bases). Trimming cost V 3 bases and J 9 bases, with 16 bases left between them. This CDR3 has 14 amino acids. The germline V gene has CDR1 SGHVS and CDR2 FQNEAQ.

This clone was detected a few times. V usage is TRBV19 and J usage is TRBJ1-5, with D possibly matching TRBD1 (5 bases). Germline-derived CDR1 and CDR2 are LNHDA and SQIVND (reference sequence). Trimming pared 5 bases from V and 3 bases from J, leaving 20 bases between. The CDR3 loop spans 17 amino acids. In DNA form, the CDR3 reads TGTGCCAGTAGTTTTAGCCAGTTTAGGGGCTTCAATCAGCCCCAGCATTTT. It specifies CASSFSQFRGFNQPQHF.

This clone was recorded only once. The genes are TRBV28 and TRBJ2-1; TRBD2 matches 9 bases. Looked up from germline, CDR1 is MDHEN and CDR2 is SYDVKM. Losses at the gene ends were 5 bases for V and 0 bases for J; bases not matched to a gene: 2. The CDR3 has 15 amino acids. The CDR3 protein is CASSNSGSSYNEQFF. The CDR3 DNA reads as TGTGCCAGCAGTAATAGCGGGAGCTCCTACAATGAGCAGTTCTTC. Full variable domain (remainder filled in from reference TRBV28 and TRBJ2-1): DVKVTQSSRYLVKRTGEKVFLECVQDMDHENMFWYRQDPGLGLRLIYFSYDVKMKEKGDIPEGYSVSREKKERFSLILESASTNQTSMYLCASSNSGSSYNEQFFGPGTRLTVL.

With respect to this clone: A read error may produce the germline difference seen at one junction end. This sequence joins TRBV11-2 and TRBJ1-2; the match to TRBD1 covers 9 bases. This CDR3 has 14 residues. CDR1 and CDR2 from the germline V gene are SGHAT and FQNNGV. The CDR3 DNA is TGTGCCAGCAGCTCCTACCTGGGGACAGGGCGGGGAATCTTC. This codes for CASSSYLGTGRGIF.

The gene calls are TRBV30 and TRBJ2-7; TRBD2 matches at 9 bases. The V gene's germline CDR1 is GTSNPN and CDR2 SVGIG (reference sequence). Trimming cost V 4 bases and J 1 base; bases outside gene matches: 2. This CDR3 is built from 13 residues. The CDR3, as DNA: TGTGCCTGGACTAGCGGGAAGTCCTACGAGCAGTACTTC. As protein: CAWTSGKSYEQYF.

This clone was seen a single time. This chain links TRBV25-1 with TRBJ2-2, with D unclear. V lost 3 bases and J lost 0, with 8 bases in between. This CDR3 is 15 amino acids long. From germline, CDR1 is MGHDK and CDR2 SYGVNS. The CDR3 loop reads CASSDLVSNTGELFF. The CDR3, as DNA: TGTGCCAGCAGTGATCTAGTGTCGAACACCGGGGAGCTGTTTTTT.

The V call is TRBV18, the J call TRBJ1-1, with 9 bases fitting TRBD1. This CDR3 has 14 amino acids. CDR1 and CDR2 (germline): KGHSH, LQKENI. V was pared by 6 bases and J by 4 bases, with 6 bases of the junction left unmatched. This chain's CDR3 is CASSQGQGVTEAFF. For the CDR3, the DNA is TGTGCCAGCTCCCAGGGACAGGGAGTCACTGAAGCTTTCTTT.

The chain is built from TRBV3-1 (or the pseudogene TRBV3-2) and TRBJ1-5; the match to TRBD1 covers 7 bases. The germline gives CDR1 LGHDT, CDR2 YNNKEL (reference sequence). The V gene end was trimmed by 3 bases and the J gene end by 4 bases; junction bases not matched to a gene: 3. The CDR3 is made up of 14 amino acids. CDR3 in amino acids: CASSQGRGNQPQHF. CDR3 DNA sequence: TGTGCCAGCAGCCAGGGCAGGGGGAATCAGCCCCAGCATTTT.

The CDR3 nucleotides are TGTGCCAGCAGCTTGGACTACGCGCAGTTCTTC. Translation: CASSLDYAQFF. The chain uses TRBV5-8 and TRBJ2-1, with no clear D. V lost 0 bases and J 12 bases, leaving 7 bases between the germline ends. Germline loops: CDR1 SGHTS, CDR2 YDEGEE. This CDR3 spans 11 amino acids.

This rearrangement joins TRBV23-1 to TRBJ2-3; TRBD2 matches at 8 bases. TRBV23-1 is an open reading frame, and its role is uncertain. This CDR3 comprises 16 residues. V lost 4 bases to trimming and J lost 4 bases; unmatched junction nucleotides: 10. The CDR3 DNA reads as TGCGCCAGCAGTCGTGATCGGGAGGGCCGTTCAGATACGCAGTATTTT. This gives the protein CASSRDREGRSDTQYF.

This chain uses TRBV6-5 with TRBJ1-2, with 10 bases aligning to TRBD1. The CDR3 has 14 amino acids. The germline gives CDR1 MNHEY, CDR2 SVGAGI. J was trimmed by 5 bases and V by 8 bases; bases with no gene match: 8. CDR3 amino acids: CASSRQGAEYGYTF. The CDR3 DNA is TGTGCCAGCTCAAGACAGGGGGCAGAATATGGCTACACCTTC.

With respect to this clone: A junction end diverges from the germline sequence, so it may reflect a read error. The rearrangement joins TRBV3-1 (or the pseudogene TRBV3-2) to TRBJ2-7; 7 nucleotides agree with TRBD2. The CDR3 runs to 12 residues. Germline lookup yields CDR1 LGHDT and CDR2 YNNKEL (reference sequence). The CDR3 protein is CASSRELGRAFF. The CDR3 nucleotides are TGTGCCAGCAGCCGGGAGTTGGGGAGGGCCTTCTTC.

The V gene is TRBV5-1, the J gene TRBJ2-7, with D tentatively TRBD1 (6 bases). The V end was cut by 1 base, the J end by 6 bases, with 8 bases between. The germline V gene has CDR1 SGHRS and CDR2 YFSETQ. This CDR3 has 12 amino acids. The CDR3 region has the DNA TGCGCCAGCAGCTTGACAGGGTCCGAGCAGTACTTC. It encodes CASSLTGSEQYF.

As for this clone: This may stem from a read error, because a much larger clone lies one nucleotide away. Other DNA sequences from this sample encode an identical CDR3 as well. The rearrangement links TRBV5-6 to TRBJ1-2; a possible D gene is TRBD1 (6 bases). The CDR3 totals 13 residues. CDR1 and CDR2 (germline): SGHDT, YYEEEE. V lost 2 bases and J lost 6, with 11 bases in between. CDR3: CASSFGGRDGYTF. In DNA, the CDR3 is TGTGCCAGCAGCTTCGGGGGGCGGGATGGCTACACCTTC.

This chain links TRBV2 with TRBJ2-1, with 9 bases that match TRBD2. CDR3 length: 17 amino acids. Germline CDR1 and CDR2: SNHLY and FYNNEI. Trimming removed 6 bases from V and 9 bases from J; junction bases left unmatched: 18. CDR3 residues: CASSVPGLAGVEGEQFF. The CDR3 region has the DNA TGTGCCAGCAGCGTCCCCGGGTTAGCGGGAGTTGAAGGTGAGCAGTTCTTC.

The rearrangement joins TRBV5-1 to TRBJ2-5; tentatively, D is TRBD1 (5 bases). Trimming removed 4 bases at V and 2 bases at J, with 9 bases between. The CDR3 extends over 13 amino acids. Germline values: CDR1 SGHRS, CDR2 YFSETQ. The CDR3 reads CASSMRQQETQYF. In DNA, the CDR3 is TGCGCCAGCAGCATGAGACAGCAAGAGACCCAGTACTTC.

The rearrangement joins TRBV9 to TRBJ2-1, with D possibly matching TRBD2 (6 bases). CDR1 is SGDLS, CDR2 YYNGEE, per germline. The CDR3 is 15 residues long. The V end was cut by 2 bases, the J end by 1 base, with 10 bases between. Here the CDR3 DNA reads TGTGCCAGCAGCGTGCTAGCGATTTCCTACAATGAGCAGTTCTTC. Its translation: CASSVLAISYNEQFF.

The rearrangement joins TRBV6-2 or TRBV6-3 to TRBJ1-3, with D possibly matching TRBD1 (6 bases). The CDR3 totals 14 residues. V was pared by 5 bases and J by 2 bases, with 10 bases between. CDR1 is MNHEY and CDR2 is SVGEGT in the germline V gene. The DNA of the CDR3 is TGTGCCAGCAGTCTCCCAGGGGCTGGAAACACCATATATTTT. It codes for CASSLPGAGNTIYF.

The CDR3 is CASSYQSLAVDYNEQFF. The DNA of the CDR3 is TGTGCCAGCAGCTACCAATCACTAGCGGTAGACTACAATGAGCAGTTCTTC. The rearrangement links TRBV7-2 to TRBJ2-1; 8 bases agree with TRBD2. Germline V gene sequence: CDR1 SGHTA, CDR2 FQGNSA. V was pared by 4 bases and J by 3 bases, with 11 bases of the junction left unmatched. CDR3 length: 17 residues.

The gene calls are TRBV9 and TRBJ2-1; 10 nucleotides line up with TRBD2. Trimming at V came to 0 bases and at J to 5 bases, leaving 2 bases not matched to a gene. The CDR3 contains 15 residues. Germline V gene sequence: CDR1 SGDLS, CDR2 YYNGEE. The CDR3 here is CASSVAGLANNEQFF. DNA of the CDR3: TGTGCCAGCAGCGTAGCGGGACTAGCGAACAATGAGCAGTTCTTC.

The chain recombines TRBV5-4 with TRBJ1-2; D perhaps matches TRBD1 (5 bases). Germline loops: CDR1 SGHNT, CDR2 YYREEE (reference sequence). The germline V and J ends were trimmed by 0 bases and 6 bases, with 12 bases remaining between them. The CDR3 length is 14 residues. This CDR3 is CASSLEQVSHGYTF. CDR3 bases: TGTGCCAGCAGCTTGGAACAGGTTTCACATGGCTACACCTTC.

The V call is TRBV14, the J call TRBJ1-2; tentatively, D is TRBD1 (6 bases). Trimming shortened V by 2 bases and J by 7 bases, and 8 bases separated the two germline ends. The CDR3 is made up of 12 amino acids. Germline CDR1 SGHDN, CDR2 FVKESK. The CDR3 sequence is CASSQNRVGYTF. CDR3 nucleotide sequence: TGTGCCAGCAGCCAAAACAGGGTTGGCTACACCTTC.

The chain employs TRBV3-1 (or the pseudogene TRBV3-2) and TRBJ1-1; D is ambiguous. The germline V gene encodes CDR1 LGHDT and CDR2 YNNKEL (reference sequence). V was clipped by 2 bases and J by 6 bases, with 10 bases between them. This CDR3 region has 13 residues. DNA of the CDR3: TGTGCCAGCAGCCAAATGACATTTGCTGAAGCTTTCTTT. This gives the protein CASSQMTFAEAFF.

Only one count was recorded for this clone. The rearrangement links TRBV2 to TRBJ2-7; 8 bases line up with TRBD2. Germline loops: CDR1 SNHLY, CDR2 FYNNEI. The V segment lost 6 bases and the J segment 6 bases; nucleotides outside the gene matches: 16. The CDR3 runs to 16 residues. The CDR3 bases are TGTGCCAGCAGCCACGGACTAGCCGGGGTAGCGTCCGAGCAGTACTTC. It specifies CASSHGLAGVASEQYF.

V and J are TRBV11-3 and TRBJ2-7, with a possible D match to TRBD2 (6 bases). V was trimmed by 3 bases and J by 4 bases, leaving 10 bases between them. The germline V gene encodes CDR1 SGHNT and CDR2 YENEEA. The CDR3 consists of 13 residues. The CDR3 is CASSLEGGYEQYF. CDR3 DNA sequence: TGTGCCAGCAGCTTGGAGGGTGGATACGAGCAGTACTTC.